The 15 T cell receptor beta chains below come from one sample, sequenced in a study of technical replicates of blood from a few donors. TCRdb's copy holds only in-frame clones and misses some; the assay was immunoSEQ multiplex PCR. The sample comprises roughly 60,000 clones, over 85% of which are singletons, and 4.8% rests with the top ten. The sample comprised PBMCs. Source of these receptors: a human donor in good health. Some clones in this sample may be carry-over from other donors' samples.

This chain links TRBV9 with TRBJ2-1; TRBD2 is a possible D gene (5 bases). Germline V gives CDR1 SGDLS, CDR2 YYNGEE. The CDR3 length is 15 residues. The V end lost 1 base, the J end lost 6 bases, and 14 bases lay between the germline ends. The CDR3 reads CASSVLEVAFNEQFF. CDR3 coding DNA: TGTGCCAGCAGCGTATTGGAGGTTGCCTTCAATGAGCAGTTCTTC. The full variable domain, its missing parts supplied by reference TRBV9 and TRBJ2-1, is DSGVTQTPKHLITATGQRVTLRCSPRSGDLSVYWYQQSLDQGLQFLIQYYNGEERAKGNILERFSAQQFPDLHSELNLSSLELGDSALYFCASSVLEVAFNEQFFGPGTRLTVL.

V and J are TRBV4-1 and TRBJ2-1; 10 bases fit TRBD1. The CDR3 is made up of 17 amino acids. Germline CDR1 reads MGHRA; CDR2 reads YSYEKL. V lost 1 base, J lost 7 bases, and 10 bases stayed unmatched. The CDR3 is CASSQGLDRGKRNEQFF. The CDR3 bases are TGCGCCAGCAGCCAAGGGCTGGACAGGGGGAAGAGAAATGAGCAGTTCTTC.

This chain joins TRBV4-3 and TRBJ2-3, with D hard to call. The CDR3 runs to 14 residues. In germline, CDR1 is LGHNA, CDR2 YSLEER. Deletions cut 0 bases from V and 2 bases from J, with 6 bases between. The DNA of the CDR3 is TGCGCCAGCAGCCAAGATTGGGCCACAGATACGCAGTATTTT. It encodes CASSQDWATDTQYF.

CDR3 nucleotide sequence: TGTGCCAGCAGGGGGGCGGGACTAGCGGGAGAGACCCAGTACTTC. Translating it yields CASRGAGLAGETQYF. The chain joins TRBV27 to TRBJ2-5; 12 bases fit TRBD2. V was pared by 6 bases and J by 4 bases, with 6 bases of the junction left unmatched. Germline V gives CDR1 MNHEY, CDR2 SMNVEV (reference sequence). The CDR3 has 15 amino acids.

The V call is TRBV6-5, the J call TRBJ2-2; D is unresolved. CDR3 length equals 15 residues. The germline gives CDR1 MNHEY, CDR2 SVGAGI. V lost 1 base and J lost 6, with 12 bases in between. As DNA, the CDR3 is TGTGCCAGCAGTTACTATTCTGGTTCGGCCGGGGAGCTGTTTTTT. As protein: CASSYYSGSAGELFF.

V usage is TRBV18 and J usage is TRBJ2-7; possible D gene TRBD2, 6 bases. Germline V gene lookup returns CDR1 KGHSH and CDR2 LQKENI. The CDR3 extends over 16 amino acids. V shed 3 bases and J shed 3 bases, with 18 bases lying between them. Here the CDR3 reads CASSPIRDSKNYEQYF. In DNA form, the CDR3 reads TGTGCCAGCTCACCTATCCGGGACTCGAAGAACTACGAGCAGTACTTC.

This sequence joins TRBV4-3 and TRBJ1-6; D remains ambiguous. This CDR3 spans 17 amino acids. V lost 0 bases and J 7 bases, leaving 16 bases between the germline ends. The germline V gene has CDR1 LGHNA and CDR2 YSLEER. The CDR3 DNA reads as TGCGCCAGCAGCCAAGATCATGCCAGCACAGCAAATTCACCCCTCCACTTT. This sequence encodes CASSQDHASTANSPLHF.

This chain joins TRBV30 and TRBJ1-2; TRBD1 might be the D (6 bases). The CDR3 runs 13 residues. Germline loops: CDR1 GTSNPN, CDR2 SVGIG (reference sequence). V was clipped by 3 bases and J by 4 bases, with 12 bases between them. CDR3 nucleotide sequence: TGTGCCTGGAGACCGGACAGCTTCTATGGCTACACCTTC. Protein product: CAWRPDSFYGYTF.

Only a few counts were recorded for this clone. V gene TRBV5-4 combines with J gene TRBJ2-7; D is uncertain. Trimming cost V 4 bases and J 0 bases, with 8 bases left between them. The length of the CDR3 is 13 residues. CDR1 SGHNT and CDR2 YYREEE come from the germline V gene (reference sequence). This CDR3 reads CASSNRISYEQYF. Written as DNA, the CDR3 is TGTGCCAGCAGCAACAGAATCTCCTACGAGCAGTACTTC.

This rearrangement joins TRBV5-1 to TRBJ2-5, with 7 bases that match TRBD2. This CDR3 region has 18 residues. V lost 3 bases and J lost 4; bases outside the gene matches: 18. Germline loops: CDR1 SGHRS, CDR2 YFSETQ. The CDR3 DNA is TGCGCCAGCAGCTCGACTAGCAGGCGGCCCTCGGACTCAGAGACCCAGTACTTC. This codes for CASSSTSRRPSDSETQYF.

There are a few counts of this clone. In DNA form, the CDR3 reads TGTGCCAGCAACCGCAGGGGGCAAGGCACTGAAGCTTTCTTT. Translation gives CASNRRGQGTEAFF. The V call is TRBV5-6, the J call TRBJ1-1, with 8 positions matching TRBD1. Per the germline V gene, CDR1 is SGHDT and CDR2 is YYEEEE. The CDR3 length is 14 residues. J was trimmed by 4 bases and V by 6 bases; bases with no gene match: 8. Looking up the rest from reference TRBV5-6 and TRBJ1-1 gives the full variable domain: DAGVTQSPTHLIKTRGQQVTLRCSPKSGHDTVSWYQQALGQGPQFIFQYYEEEERQRGNFPDRFSGHQFPNYSSELNVNALLLGDSALYLCASNRRGQGTEAFFGQGTRLTVV.

V is TRBV15 and J is TRBJ2-1; D might be TRBD2 (5 bases). V lost 5 bases and J 0 bases, leaving 14 bases between the germline ends. CDR1 is LNHNV and CDR2 is YYDKDF in the germline V gene (reference sequence). This CDR3 is built from 16 residues. CDR3 residues: CATSRGGTFSYNEQFF. In nucleotides, the CDR3 is TGTGCCACCAGCCGTGGAGGAACGTTCTCCTACAATGAGCAGTTCTTC.

V is TRBV18 and J is TRBJ1-6; D not resolved. The CDR3 covers 18 residues. V lost 2 bases and J 5 bases, leaving 19 bases between the germline ends. Germline V gene lookup returns CDR1 KGHSH and CDR2 LQKENI. The CDR3 DNA sequence: TGTGCCAGCTCACCAGTGGTTTTTACAGTCCGGAATAATTCACCCCTCCACTTT. Translation: CASSPVVFTVRNNSPLHF.

The chain carries TRBV6-1 and TRBJ1-1; the match to TRBD1 covers 7 bases. CDR3 length: 16 amino acids. The V gene end was trimmed by 2 bases and the J gene end by 5 bases; junction bases not matched to a gene: 11. Germline V gives CDR1 MNHNS, CDR2 SASEGT. The CDR3 DNA follows: TGTGCCAGCAGTGAATATTTCGGGACAGAAAGAACTGAAGCTTTCTTT. Translated: CASSEYFGTERTEAFF.

The gene calls are TRBV4-1 and TRBJ2-3; TRBD2 matches at 7 bases. From germline, CDR1 is MGHRA and CDR2 YSYEKL. Unmatched junction bases numbered 9, after V lost 3 bases and J lost 6 bases. This CDR3 has 15 residues. The CDR3 loop is CASSHLAEVGDTQYF. CDR3 nucleotides: TGCGCCAGCAGCCATCTAGCGGAGGTCGGGGATACGCAGTATTTT.